The clone carrying this T cell receptor beta chain turned up a few times. Its antigen is unknown. This record comes from a study of T-cell memory formation after mild COVID-19. In the study overall: Most TCR clusters belonged to a single donor. Study-level findings and limits: The study found balanced CD4/CD8 in clones contracting day 15 to 85 and a CD4+ lean in later expanders. Cross-reactive memory appears to have joined, as suggested by some responding clones showing up in pre-infection memory.

This CDR3 comprises 13 residues. Trimming took off 8 bases at V and 13 bases at J, with 21 bases between the two ends. 5'RACE, which relied on constant-segment primers, yielded TCR alpha and TCR beta cDNA libraries carrying sample barcodes and UMIs. TCRdb re-analysed the 5' RACE reads in MiXCR, keeping a single row per CDR3 protein. This sample yields roughly 480,000 distinct CDR3 sequences, of which about 23% are seen a single time; 9.5% to 15% belongs to the top ten. V usage is TRBV12-3 or TRBV12-4 and J usage is TRBJ2-1, with a possible D match to TRBD2 (7 bases). The clonotype comes from an adult woman who had mild COVID-19 (a few samples of this study predate the infection). Cell type and time point are not known. Sequences were obtained from PBMCs or a T cell subset sorted from them (not recorded which). CDR3 sequence reads: CASGQTPPGLQFF. CDR3 DNA sequence: TGTGCCAGCGGACAGACTCCGCCGGGACTACAGTTCTTC.